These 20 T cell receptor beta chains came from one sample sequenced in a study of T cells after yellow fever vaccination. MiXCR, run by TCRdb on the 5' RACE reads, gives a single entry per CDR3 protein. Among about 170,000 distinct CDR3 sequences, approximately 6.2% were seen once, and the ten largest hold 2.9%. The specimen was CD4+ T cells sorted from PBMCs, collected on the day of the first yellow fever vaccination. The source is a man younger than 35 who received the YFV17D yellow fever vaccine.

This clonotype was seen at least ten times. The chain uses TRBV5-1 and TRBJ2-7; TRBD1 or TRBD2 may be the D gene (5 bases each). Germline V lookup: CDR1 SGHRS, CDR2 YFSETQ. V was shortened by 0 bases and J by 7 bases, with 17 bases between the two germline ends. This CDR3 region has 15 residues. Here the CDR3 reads CASSLVEGRGIEQYF. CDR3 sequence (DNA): TGCGCCAGCAGCTTGGTAGAAGGACGGGGCATAGAGCAGTACTTC. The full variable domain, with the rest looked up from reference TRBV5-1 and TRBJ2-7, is KAGVTQTPRYLIKTRGQQVTLSCSPISGHRSVSWYQQTPGQGLQFLFEYFSETQRNKGNFPGRFSGRQFSNSRSEMNVSTLELGDSALYLCASSLVEGRGIEQYFGPGTRLTVT.

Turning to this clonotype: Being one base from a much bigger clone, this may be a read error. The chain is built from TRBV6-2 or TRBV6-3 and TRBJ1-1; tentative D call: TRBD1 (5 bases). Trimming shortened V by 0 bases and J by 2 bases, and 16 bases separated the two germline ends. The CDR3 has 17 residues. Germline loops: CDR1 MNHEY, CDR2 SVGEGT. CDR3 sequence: CASSYSQGTVANTEAFF. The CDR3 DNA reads TGTGCCAGCAGTTACTCGCAGGGAACGGTAGCAAACACTGAAGCTTTCTTT.

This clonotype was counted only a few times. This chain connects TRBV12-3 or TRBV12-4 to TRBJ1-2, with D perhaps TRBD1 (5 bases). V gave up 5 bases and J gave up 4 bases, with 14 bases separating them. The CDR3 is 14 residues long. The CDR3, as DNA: TGTGCCAGCAGTCCCTGGGAGGGGTCCTATGGCTACACCTTC. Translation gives CASSPWEGSYGYTF.

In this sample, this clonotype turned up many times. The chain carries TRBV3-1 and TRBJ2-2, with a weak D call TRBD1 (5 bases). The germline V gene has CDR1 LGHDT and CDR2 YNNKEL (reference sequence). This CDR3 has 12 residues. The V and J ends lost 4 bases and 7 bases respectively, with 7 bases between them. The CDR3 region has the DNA TGTGCCAGCAGCCTCAGGGTCGGGGAGCTGTTTTTT. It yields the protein CASSLRVGELFF.

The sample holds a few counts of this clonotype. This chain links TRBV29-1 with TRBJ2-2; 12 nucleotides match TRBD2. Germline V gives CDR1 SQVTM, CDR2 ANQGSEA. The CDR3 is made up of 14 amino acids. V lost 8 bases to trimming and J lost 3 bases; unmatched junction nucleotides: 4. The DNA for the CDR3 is TGCAGCCCGGGACTAGCGGGCTACACCGGGGAGCTGTTTTTT. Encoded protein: CSPGLAGYTGELFF.

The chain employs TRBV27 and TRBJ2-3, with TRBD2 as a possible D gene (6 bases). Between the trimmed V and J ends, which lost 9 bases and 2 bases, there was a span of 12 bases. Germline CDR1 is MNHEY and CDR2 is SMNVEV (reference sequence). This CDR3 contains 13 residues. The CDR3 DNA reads TGTGCCAGGGTGGGCGGGATCACAGATACGCAGTATTTT. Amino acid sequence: CARVGGITDTQYF.

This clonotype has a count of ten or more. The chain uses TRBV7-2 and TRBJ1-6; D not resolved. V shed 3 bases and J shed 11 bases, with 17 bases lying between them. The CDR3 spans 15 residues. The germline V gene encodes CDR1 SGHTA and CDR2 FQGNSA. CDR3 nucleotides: TGTGCCAGCAGCTTTAGTACCCTCCTCACAACACCCCTCCACTTT. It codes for CASSFSTLLTTPLHF. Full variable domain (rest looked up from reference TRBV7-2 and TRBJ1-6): GAGVSQSPSNKVTEKGKDVELRCDPISGHTALYWYRQSLGQGLEFLIYFQGNSAPDKSGLPSDRFSAERTGGSVSTLTIQRTQQEDSAVYLCASSFSTLLTTPLHFGNGTRLTVT.

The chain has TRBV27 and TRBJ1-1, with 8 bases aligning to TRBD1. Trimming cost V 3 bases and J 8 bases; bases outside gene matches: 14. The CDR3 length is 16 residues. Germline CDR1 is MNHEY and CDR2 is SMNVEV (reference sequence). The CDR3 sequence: CASSFIVGRGRWEAFF. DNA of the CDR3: TGTGCCAGCAGTTTTATTGTCGGCAGGGGGCGTTGGGAAGCTTTCTTT.

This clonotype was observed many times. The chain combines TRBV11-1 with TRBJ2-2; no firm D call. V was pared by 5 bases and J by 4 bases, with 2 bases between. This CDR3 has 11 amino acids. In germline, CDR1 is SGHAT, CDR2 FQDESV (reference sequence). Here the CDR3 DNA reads TGTGCCAGCAGCACCACCGGGGAGCTGTTTTTT. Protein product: CASSTTGELFF.

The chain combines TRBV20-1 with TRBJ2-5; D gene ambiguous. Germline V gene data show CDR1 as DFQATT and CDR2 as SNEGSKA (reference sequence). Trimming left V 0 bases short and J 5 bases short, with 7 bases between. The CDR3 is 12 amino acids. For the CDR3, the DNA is TGCAGTGCTAGAGATGATAGGGAGACCCAGTACTTC. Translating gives CSARDDRETQYF.

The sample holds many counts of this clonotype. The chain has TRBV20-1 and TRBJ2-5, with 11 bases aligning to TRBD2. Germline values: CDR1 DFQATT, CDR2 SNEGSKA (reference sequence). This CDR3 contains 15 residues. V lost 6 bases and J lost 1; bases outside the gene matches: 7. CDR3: CSAVLAGGSQETQYF. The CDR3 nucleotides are TGCAGTGCGGTGCTAGCGGGGGGCTCCCAAGAGACCCAGTACTTC.

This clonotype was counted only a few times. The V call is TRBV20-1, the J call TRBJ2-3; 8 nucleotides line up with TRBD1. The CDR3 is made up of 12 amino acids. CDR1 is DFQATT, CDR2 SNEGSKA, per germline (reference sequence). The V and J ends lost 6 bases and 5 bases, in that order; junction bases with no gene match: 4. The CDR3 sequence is CSARQGIDTQYF. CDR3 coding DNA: TGCAGTGCGCGACAGGGGATAGATACGCAGTATTTT.

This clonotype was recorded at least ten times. CDR3 protein: CASRERGTRGQETQYF. The CDR3 bases are TGTGCCAGCAGGGAGCGCGGGACGAGAGGCCAAGAGACCCAGTACTTC. This chain uses TRBV5-6 with TRBJ2-5, with D possibly being TRBD2 (6 bases). Germline CDR1 and CDR2: SGHDT and YYEEEE. The CDR3 extends over 16 amino acids. V shed 5 bases and J shed 1 base, with 18 bases lying between them. The full variable domain, completed using reference TRBV5-6 and TRBJ2-5, is DAGVTQSPTHLIKTRGQQVTLRCSPKSGHDTVSWYQQALGQGPQFIFQYYEEEERQRGNFPDRFSGHQFPNYSSELNVNALLLGDSALYLCASRERGTRGQETQYFGPGTRLLVL.

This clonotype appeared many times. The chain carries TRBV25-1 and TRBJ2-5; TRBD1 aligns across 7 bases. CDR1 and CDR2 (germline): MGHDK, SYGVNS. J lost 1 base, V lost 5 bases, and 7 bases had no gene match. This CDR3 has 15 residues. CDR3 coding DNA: TGTGCCAGCAGTATTTACAGGGGAGTCCAAGAGACCCAGTACTTC. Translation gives CASSIYRGVQETQYF.

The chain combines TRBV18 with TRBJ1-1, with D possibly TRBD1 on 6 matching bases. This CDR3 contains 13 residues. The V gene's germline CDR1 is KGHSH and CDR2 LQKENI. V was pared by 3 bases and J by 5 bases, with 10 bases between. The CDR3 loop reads CASSPEGETEAFF. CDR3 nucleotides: TGTGCCAGCTCACCGGAGGGGGAGACTGAAGCTTTCTTT.

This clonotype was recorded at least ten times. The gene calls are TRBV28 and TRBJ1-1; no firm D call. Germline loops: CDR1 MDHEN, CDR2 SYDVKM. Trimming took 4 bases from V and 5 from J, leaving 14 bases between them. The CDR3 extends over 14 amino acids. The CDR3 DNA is TGTGCCAGCAGTTATCCGACAAGGAGGACTGAAGCTTTCTTT. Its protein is CASSYPTRRTEAFF.

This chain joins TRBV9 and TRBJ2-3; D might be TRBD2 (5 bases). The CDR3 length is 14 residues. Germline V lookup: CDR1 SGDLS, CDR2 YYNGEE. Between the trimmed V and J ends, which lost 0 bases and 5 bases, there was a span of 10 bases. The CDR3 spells CASSVDLGVDTQYF. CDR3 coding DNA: TGTGCCAGCAGCGTAGATCTCGGGGTAGATACGCAGTATTTT.

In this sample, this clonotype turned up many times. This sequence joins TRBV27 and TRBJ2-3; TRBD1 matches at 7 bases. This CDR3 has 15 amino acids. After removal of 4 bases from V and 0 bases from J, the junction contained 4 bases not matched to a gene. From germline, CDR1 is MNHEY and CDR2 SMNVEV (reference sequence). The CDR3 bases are TGTGCCAGCAGTTCTCCAGGGGGAAGCACAGATACGCAGTATTTT. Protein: CASSSPGGSTDTQYF.

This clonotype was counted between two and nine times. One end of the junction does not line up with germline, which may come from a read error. CDR3 in DNA: TGTGCTAGCAGCCAGGGACTAGCAGGTGGGAATGAGCAGTTCTTC. This codes for CASSQGLAGGNEQFF. The chain joins TRBV7-7 to TRBJ2-1, with TRBD2 matching over 9 bases. Germline V lookup: CDR1 SSHAT, CDR2 FNYEAQ (reference sequence). CDR3 length: 15 amino acids.

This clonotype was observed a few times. The CDR3 DNA reads TGTGCCAGCAGTACCCGGGACAGCGCAAATGGCTACACCTTC. It codes for CASSTRDSANGYTF. This rearrangement joins TRBV6-2 or TRBV6-3 to TRBJ1-2; the match to TRBD1 covers 7 bases. Trimming at V came to 5 bases and at J to 6 bases, leaving 9 bases not matched to a gene. Germline V gene sequence: CDR1 MNHEY, CDR2 SVGEGT. CDR3 length equals 14 residues.